The next 18 T cell receptor beta chains were all read from a single sample in a study of T cells in Graves' hyperthyroidism and ophthalmopathy. TCR beta CDR3 regions were amplified from RNA transcripts. When the TCR CDR3 underwent first-round RT-PCR, the HTBI primer set was used. MiXCR, run by TCRdb on the multiplex PCR reads, gives a single entry per CDR3 protein. The sample has about 610,000 distinct CDR3 sequences, roughly 16% seen once. Material: blood. Source of these receptors: a woman between 35 and 50 years old with Graves' ophthalmopathy.

In this sample, this clonotype turned up many times. CDR3 bases: TGCGCCAGCAGCACCGGACAAGACCCAGATACGCAGTATTTT. Translating it yields CASSTGQDPDTQYF. The chain links TRBV5-1 to TRBJ2-3, with D possibly being TRBD1 (5 bases). CDR1 SGHRS and CDR2 YFSETQ come from the germline V gene. With 4 bases removed from V and 4 bases from J, the gap between germline ends came to 13 bases. There are 14 residues in the CDR3. The full variable domain, with the rest looked up from reference TRBV5-1 and TRBJ2-3, is KAGVTQTPRYLIKTRGQQVTLSCSPISGHRSVSWYQQTPGQGLQFLFEYFSETQRNKGNFPGRFSGRQFSNSRSEMNVSTLELGDSALYLCASSTGQDPDTQYFGPGTRLTVL.

The sample holds a few counts of this clonotype. CDR3 sequence: CASSLDGGDEQYF. CDR3 in DNA: TGTGCCAGCAGTTTAGACGGGGGTGACGAGCAGTACTTC. The chain links TRBV27 to TRBJ2-7, with D possibly matching TRBD2 (6 bases). Germline V CDR1 and CDR2: MNHEY, SMNVEV (reference sequence). The CDR3 runs to 13 residues. The germline V and J ends were trimmed by 2 bases and 5 bases, with 10 bases remaining between them.

This clonotype was observed a few times. The rearrangement uses TRBV12-3 or TRBV12-4 and TRBJ2-7, with a possible D match to TRBD1 (5 bases). The V end was cut by 3 bases, the J end by 5 bases, with 23 bases between. The CDR3 covers 17 residues. The CDR3 sequence is CASSFDVSPAGSHEQYF. In DNA, the CDR3 is TGTGCCAGCAGTTTCGACGTGTCTCCGGCAGGGTCCCACGAGCAGTACTTC.

At least ten counts were recorded for this clonotype. The rearrangement joins TRBV13 to TRBJ1-1; no definite D call. Germline CDR1 reads PRHDT; CDR2 reads FYEKMQ (reference sequence). This CDR3 has 11 residues. Trimming took off 6 bases at V and 4 bases at J, with 6 bases between the two ends. CDR3 bases: TGTGCCAGCAGAGCTCCCACTGAAGCTTTCTTT. This translates into CASRAPTEAFF. The full variable domain, with the rest looked up from reference TRBV13 and TRBJ1-1, is AAGVIQSPRHLIKEKRETATLKCYPIPRHDTVYWYQQGPGQDPQFLISFYEKMQSDKGSIPDRFSAQQFSDYHSELNMSSLELGDSALYFCASRAPTEAFFGQGTRLTVV.

This clonotype was picked up many times. The CDR3 loop reads CASSLAGFVETQYF. The CDR3 DNA reads as TGTGCCAGCAGTTTAGCGGGGTTCGTGGAGACCCAGTACTTC. The J gene is TRBJ2-5, the V gene TRBV12-3 or TRBV12-4; D ambiguous. Trimming took off 0 bases at V and 5 bases at J, with 10 bases between the two ends. This CDR3 region has 14 residues.

To note about this clonotype: Germline and junction disagree at one end, which may indicate a read error. V gene TRBV10-3 combines with J gene TRBJ2-3; D is uncertain. This CDR3 region has 13 residues. The germline gives CDR1 ENHRY, CDR2 SYGVKD. CDR3 nucleotide sequence: TGTGCCGTCAGTGTTTCCAAACCAGATACGCAGTATTTT. Residues: CAVSVSKPDTQYF.

This clonotype was recorded many times. The CDR3 DNA is TGCAGTGCTTCCGACGGCTACGAGCAGTACTTC. Translated, it gives CSASDGYEQYF. The chain has TRBV20-1 and TRBJ2-7, with D unresolved. CDR1 DFQATT and CDR2 SNEGSKA come from the germline V gene (reference sequence). Trimming shortened V by 5 bases and J by 3 bases, and 8 bases separated the two germline ends. This CDR3 comprises 11 residues.

This clonotype was observed once. The V gene is TRBV19, the J gene TRBJ2-1; D call uncertain. CDR1 and CDR2 (germline): LNHDA, SQIVND (reference sequence). This CDR3 has 14 amino acids. V shed 7 bases and J shed 5 bases, with 15 bases lying between them. The CDR3 DNA reads TGTGCCAGTAAAGTTTTGGGTGGGAACAATGAGCAGTTCTTC. Protein sequence: CASKVLGGNNEQFF.

V is TRBV2 and J is TRBJ2-3, with TRBD1 identical over 7 bases. The germline gives CDR1 SNHLY, CDR2 FYNNEI. The CDR3 runs to 13 residues. The V and J ends lost 8 bases and 7 bases, in that order; junction bases with no gene match: 9. CDR3 protein: CASGNQQGNTQYF. As DNA, the CDR3 is TGTGCCAGCGGAAACCAACAGGGGAATACGCAGTATTTT. The entire variable domain, with the rest obtained from reference TRBV2 and TRBJ2-3, is as follows: EPEVTQTPSHQVTQMGQEVILRCVPISNHLYFYWYRQILGQKVEFLVSFYNNEISEKSEIFDDQFSVERPDGSNFTLKIRSTKLEDSAMYFCASGNQQGNTQYFGPGTRLTVL.

This clonotype was counted a few times. The junction does not match germline at one end; this may be a read error. The chain has TRBV6-1 and TRBJ2-7, with 9 positions matching TRBD1. The CDR3 loop spans 16 amino acids. CDR1 and CDR2 from the germline V gene are MNHNS and SASEGT. Written as DNA, the CDR3 is TGTGCCAGCAGTCCCGACCCCGGGACAGGGTCCAACGACCAGTACTTC. Protein product: CASSPDPGTGSNDQYF.

This clonotype was seen more than once but under ten times. CDR3 in amino acids: CASSFKRGGSDTQYF. The CDR3 nucleotides read TGTGCCAGCAGCTTCAAGCGGGGGGGCTCCGATACGCAGTATTTT. The chain is built from TRBV5-4 and TRBJ2-3, with 10 bases fitting TRBD2. V trimming: 2 bases; J trimming: 6 bases; junction bases outside the gene matches: 6. Germline V lookup: CDR1 SGHNT, CDR2 YYREEE (reference sequence). This CDR3 is built from 15 residues.

There are many counts of this clonotype. V gene TRBV7-9 combines with J gene TRBJ1-3; no definite D call. V lost 1 base to trimming and J lost 2 bases, with 12 bases between them. The CDR3 spans 16 residues. Germline lookup yields CDR1 SEHNR and CDR2 FQNEAQ (reference sequence). As DNA, the CDR3 is TGTGCCAGCAGCTTAGATTCCCCTAAGGCTGGAAACACCATATATTTT. As protein: CASSLDSPKAGNTIYF.

This clonotype was detected ten times or more. This sequence joins TRBV27 and TRBJ2-7, with unresolved D. Germline CDR1 is MNHEY and CDR2 is SMNVEV (reference sequence). The CDR3 spans 13 residues. The V and J ends lost 5 bases and 5 bases respectively, with 13 bases between them. Written as DNA, the CDR3 is TGTGCCAGCAGTATGAAGGGTATCCACGAGCAGTACTTC. Its translation is CASSMKGIHEQYF.

This clonotype was seen repeatedly, ten times or more. V usage is TRBV20-1 and J usage is TRBJ2-5; D is uncertain. The CDR3 is 15 amino acids. V dropped 8 bases and J dropped 5 bases, with 24 bases sitting between them. Germline CDR1 is DFQATT and CDR2 is SNEGSKA (reference sequence). The CDR3 DNA follows: TGCAGTTCTTTCCGGGCTTCTGCATCGAGGGAGACCCAGTACTTC. This gives the protein CSSFRASASRETQYF.

This chain uses TRBV2 with TRBJ2-3, with TRBD2 identical over 8 bases. CDR3 size: 18 residues. Germline V lookup: CDR1 SNHLY, CDR2 FYNNEI. The V gene end was trimmed by 7 bases and the J gene end by 6 bases; junction bases not matched to a gene: 21. CDR3 loop: CASKGSLLGRGGSDTQYF. CDR3 sequence (DNA): TGTGCCAGCAAGGGATCTCTACTGGGACGGGGGGGCTCGGATACGCAGTATTTT. Variable domain in full (rest from reference TRBV2 and TRBJ2-3): EPEVTQTPSHQVTQMGQEVILRCVPISNHLYFYWYRQILGQKVEFLVSFYNNEISEKSEIFDDQFSVERPDGSNFTLKIRSTKLEDSAMYFCASKGSLLGRGGSDTQYFGPGTRLTVL.

The rearrangement links TRBV4-1 to TRBJ1-4; possibly TRBD1 for D (5 bases). CDR1 is MGHRA, CDR2 YSYEKL, per germline. Trimming left V 3 bases short and J 5 bases short, with 19 bases between. The CDR3 runs to 17 residues. DNA of the CDR3: TGCGCCAGCAGCCAGGGTGGTTCGGCAGGGCCCAATGAAAAACTGTTTTTT. It translates to CASSQGGSAGPNEKLFF.

CDR3 protein: CASSLGGGRMGIQYF. CDR3 nucleotides: TGTGCCAGCAGCTTGGGAGGCGGGAGAATGGGCATTCAGTACTTC. V gene TRBV5-4 combines with J gene TRBJ2-4; 7 nucleotides align to TRBD2. The CDR3 is 15 amino acids. V was clipped by 0 bases and J by 9 bases; unmatched bases: 9. CDR1 is SGHNT and CDR2 is YYREEE in the germline V gene (reference sequence).

This clonotype has only one observation. The rearrangement joins TRBV29-1 to TRBJ2-2; TRBD2 might be the D (5 bases). CDR1 is SQVTM, CDR2 ANQGSEA, per germline. The CDR3 loop spans 13 amino acids. V was cut by 6 bases and J by 3 bases, with 11 bases left in between. This chain's CDR3 is CSVGRADTGELFF. The CDR3 region has the DNA TGCAGCGTGGGCAGAGCGGACACCGGGGAGCTGTTTTTT.